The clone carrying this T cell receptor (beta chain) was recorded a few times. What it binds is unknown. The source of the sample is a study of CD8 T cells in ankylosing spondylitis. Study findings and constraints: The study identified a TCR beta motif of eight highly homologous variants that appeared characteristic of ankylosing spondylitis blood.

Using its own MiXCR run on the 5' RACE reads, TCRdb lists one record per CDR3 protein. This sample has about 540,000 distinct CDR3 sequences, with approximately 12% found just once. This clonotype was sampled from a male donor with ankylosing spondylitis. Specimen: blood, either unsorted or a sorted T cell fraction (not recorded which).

The DNA of the CDR3 is TGTGCCAGCAGTTATTCGCATCACGGGACAGGGCGCTACAATGAGCAGTTCTTC. The encoded protein is CASSYSHHGTGRYNEQFF. The chain combines TRBV6-5 with TRBJ2-1; 9 nucleotides agree with TRBD1. The CDR3 runs 18 residues. With 3 bases clipped from V and 3 bases from J, the junction kept 12 bases outside the gene matches. Germline assignment: CDR1 MNHEY and CDR2 SVGAGI.